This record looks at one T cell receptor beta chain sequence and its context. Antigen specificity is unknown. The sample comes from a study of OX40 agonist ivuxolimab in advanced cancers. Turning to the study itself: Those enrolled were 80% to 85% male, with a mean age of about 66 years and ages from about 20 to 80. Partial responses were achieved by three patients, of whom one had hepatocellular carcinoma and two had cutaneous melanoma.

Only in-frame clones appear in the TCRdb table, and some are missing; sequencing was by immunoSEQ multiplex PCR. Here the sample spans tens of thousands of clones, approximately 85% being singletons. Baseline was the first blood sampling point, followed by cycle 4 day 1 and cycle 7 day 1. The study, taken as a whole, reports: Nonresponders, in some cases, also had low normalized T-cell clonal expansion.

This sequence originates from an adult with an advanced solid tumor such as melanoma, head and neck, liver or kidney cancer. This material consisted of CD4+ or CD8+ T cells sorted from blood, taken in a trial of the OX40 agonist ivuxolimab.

The CDR3 sequence: CASRITGSWTDTQYF. The CDR3 DNA reads as TGTGCCAGCAGGATTACAGGGTCGTGGACAGATACGCAGTATTTT. The chain uses TRBV4-2 and TRBJ2-3; tentatively, D is TRBD1 (6 bases). This CDR3 is built from 15 residues. Trimming stripped 6 bases from V and 3 bases from J, with 16 bases between. The V gene's germline CDR1 is LGHNA and CDR2 YNFKEQ.